This TCR beta chain is drawn from a study of blood T cell repertoires in COVID-19. Background on the study: PBMCs, B-cell-depleted T cells, or T cells were the source of the cDNA or gDNA that made up the material.

Authors' analysis steps: Cell counts per sample came from amplifying reference gene primers. Only in-frame clones appear in the TCRdb table, and some are missing; sequencing was by immunoSEQ multiplex PCR. For V, J and clone size, that table is used; D and trimming come from the DNA. The sample has roughly 390,000 clones; more than 75% are singletons. The Seattle patients, enrolled during active infection, were followed longitudinally. The ends were cut back, 0 bases at V and 12 bases at J, with 13 bases in the middle. CDR1 and CDR2 from the germline V gene are SGHKS and YYEKEE (reference sequence). There are 13 residues in the CDR3.

This chain links TRBV5-5 with TRBJ2-1; D may be TRBD2 (5 bases). This TCR was recovered from a woman in her twenties or thirties with COVID-19, enrolled during active disease. The sample was peripheral blood. The CDR3 nucleotides read TGTGCCAGCAGCTTGGTTAGAGGGTTCGGGCAGTTCTTC. It translates to CASSLVRGFGQFF.